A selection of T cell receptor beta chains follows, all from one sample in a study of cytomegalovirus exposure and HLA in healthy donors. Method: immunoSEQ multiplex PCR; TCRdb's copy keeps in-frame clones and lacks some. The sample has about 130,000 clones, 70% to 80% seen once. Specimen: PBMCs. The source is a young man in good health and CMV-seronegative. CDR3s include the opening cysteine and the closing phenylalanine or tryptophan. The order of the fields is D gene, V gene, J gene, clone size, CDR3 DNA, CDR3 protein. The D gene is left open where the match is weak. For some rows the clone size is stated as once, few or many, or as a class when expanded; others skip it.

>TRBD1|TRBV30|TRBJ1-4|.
TGTGCCTGGAGTGGAACAGGGGCCCTAGGAGAAAAACTGTTTTTT
CAWSGTGALGEKLFF
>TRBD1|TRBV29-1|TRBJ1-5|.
TGCAGCGTTGCTCAGGGGGCTGGCAATCAGCCCCAGCATTTT
CSVAQGAGNQPQHF
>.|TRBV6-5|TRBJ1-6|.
TGTGCCACCCGGGGGGGTGGTAATTCACCCCTCCACTTT
CATRGGGNSPLHF
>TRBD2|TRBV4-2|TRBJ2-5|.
TGTGCCAGCAGCCAAGAAACTAGCGGGAGAGAGACCCAGTACTTC
CASSQETSGRETQYF
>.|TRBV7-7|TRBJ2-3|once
TGTGCCAGCAGCCCCGGCGGGACAGACACAGATACGCAGTATTTT
CASSPGGTDTDTQYF
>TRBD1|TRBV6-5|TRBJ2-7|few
TGTGCCAGCAGTCCCCGGGACAGGGTCGAGCAGTACTTC
CASSPRDRVEQYF
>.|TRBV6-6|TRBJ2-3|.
TGTGCCAGCAGTGCCCCGGGGGCAGATACGCAGTATTTT
CASSAPGADTQYF
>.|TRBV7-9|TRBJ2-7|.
TGTGCCAGCAGCTTAGCTGCGGACTACGAGCAGTACTTC
CASSLAADYEQYF
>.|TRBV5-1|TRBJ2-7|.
TGCGCCAGCAGCTTTGAACGGCAGGGTCTGGACGAGCAGTACTTC
CASSFERQGLDEQYF
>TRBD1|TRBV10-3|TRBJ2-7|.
TGTGCCTCGAGGGGGCAGAGCTCCTACGAGCAGTACTTC
CASRGQSSYEQYF
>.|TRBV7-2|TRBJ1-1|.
TGTGCCAGCAGCTCCGACAGGAACACTGAAGCTTTCTTT
CASSSDRNTEAFF
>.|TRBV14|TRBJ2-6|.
TGTGCCAGCAGCCAAGGGGGCCTGCTGGCCAACGTCCTGACTTTC
CASSQGGLLANVLTF
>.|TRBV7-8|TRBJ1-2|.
TGTGCCAGCGCGGCCAGGGTCTTAGATGGCTACACCTTC
CASAARVLDGYTF
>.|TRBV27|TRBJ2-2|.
TGTGCCAGCAGTTTATCAGACAGGAACACCGGGGAGCTGTTTTTT
CASSLSDRNTGELFF
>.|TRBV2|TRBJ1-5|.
TGTGCCAGCAGTGAGAACAGGGATGGACAGCCCCAGCATTTT
CASSENRDGQPQHF
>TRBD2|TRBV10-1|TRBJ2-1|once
TGCGCCAGCAGTGAGATGGCGGGAGAAAACAATGAGCAGTTCTTC
CASSEMAGENNEQFF
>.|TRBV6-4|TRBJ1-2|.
TGTGCCAGCAGTGAATATGGACAGATGGGCTACACCTTC
CASSEYGQMGYTF
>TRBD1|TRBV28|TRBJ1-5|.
TGTGCCAGCAGTTCCCGGGACAGGGACCAGCCCCAGCATTTT
CASSSRDRDQPQHF
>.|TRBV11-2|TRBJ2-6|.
TGTGCCAGTTCGGGGGTCGTCCTGACTTTC
CASSGVVLTF
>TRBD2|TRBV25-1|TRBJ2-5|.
TGTGCCAGCAATCGCGCGGGAGGAATGGAGACCCAGTACTTC
CASNRAGGMETQYF
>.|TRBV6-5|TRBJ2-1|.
TGTGCCAGCAGTTCTAACCCGGGACTCGTCAATGAGCAGTTCTTC
CASSSNPGLVNEQFF
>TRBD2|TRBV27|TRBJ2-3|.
TGTGCCAGCAGTCCCCGGACTAGCCCAGATACGCAGTATTTT
CASSPRTSPDTQYF
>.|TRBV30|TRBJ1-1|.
TGTGCCTGGAGTGTACTCGAACGACTCTTGAACACTGAAGCTTTCTTT
CAWSVLERLLNTEAFF
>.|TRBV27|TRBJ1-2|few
TGTGCCAGCAGTTTTACCTCCACAGGGTTCTATGGCTACACCTTC
CASSFTSTGFYGYTF
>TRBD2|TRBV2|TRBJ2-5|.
TGTGCCAGTCCGACTAGCGGGAGGGAAGAGACCCAGTACTTC
CASPTSGREETQYF